These T cell receptor beta chains were read from a single sample in a study of vaccination and CD4 T cells after COVID-19. Via MiXCR, TCRdb re-called the PCR reads, giving one row per CDR3 protein. The sample contains 8,700 or so distinct CDR3 sequences, about 28% of which appear only once. Their recognized antigens are unknown. The specimen sequenced was CD4+ T cells from blood, cultured in vitro. These receptors originate from a human donor in good health. CDR3s include the opening cysteine and the closing phenylalanine or tryptophan. The order of the fields is V gene, J gene, D gene, clone size, CDR3 protein, CDR3 DNA. A D gene is named only where the DNA matches it firmly. Clone size is stated in some rows and not others, as once, few, many or a class when expanded.

v_gene: TRBV7-9; j_gene: TRBJ2-1; d_gene: TRBD2; abundance: NA; CDR3aa: CASSLGPTSNYNEQFF; CDR3nt: TGTGCCAGCAGCTTAGGACCGACTAGCAACTACAATGAGCAGTTCTTC
v_gene: TRBV20-1; j_gene: TRBJ1-5; d_gene: NA; abundance: NA; CDR3aa: CSAGHGGFENQPQHF; CDR3nt: TGCAGTGCCGGCCACGGGGGTTTCGAGAATCAGCCCCAGCATTTT
v_gene: TRBV11-3; j_gene: TRBJ2-1; d_gene: NA; abundance: NA; CDR3aa: CASSLDSVTRSYNEQFF; CDR3nt: TGTGCCAGCAGCTTAGATTCTGTCACCCGCTCCTACAATGAGCAGTTCTTC
v_gene: TRBV20-1; j_gene: TRBJ2-7; d_gene: TRBD2; abundance: NA; CDR3aa: CSARWGGRPPYEQYF; CDR3nt: TGCAGTGCTAGGTGGGGCGGGAGGCCACCCTACGAGCAGTACTTC
v_gene: TRBV3-1; j_gene: TRBJ1-5; d_gene: TRBD1; abundance: NA; CDR3aa: CASSHSGQASNQPQHF; CDR3nt: TGTGCCAGCAGCCACTCCGGACAGGCTAGCAATCAGCCCCAGCATTTT
v_gene: TRBV7-8; j_gene: TRBJ2-2; d_gene: NA; abundance: NA; CDR3aa: CASSLVGLLTTGELFF; CDR3nt: TGTGCCAGCAGCTTAGTGGGTCTACTTACCACCGGGGAGCTGTTTTTT
v_gene: TRBV19; j_gene: TRBJ1-5; d_gene: TRBD1; abundance: few; CDR3aa: CASSIQGDQPQHF; CDR3nt: TGTGCCAGTAGTATACAGGGGGATCAGCCCCAGCATTTT
v_gene: TRBV11-2; j_gene: TRBJ2-2; d_gene: TRBD1; abundance: once; CDR3aa: CASSPGTGRIGELFF; CDR3nt: TGTGCCAGCAGCCCCGGGACAGGGAGGATCGGGGAGCTGTTTTTT
v_gene: TRBV27; j_gene: TRBJ1-6; d_gene: NA; abundance: medium-sized; CDR3aa: CASNLNGDGSSPLHF; CDR3nt: TGTGCCAGCAACCTTAATGGGGACGGAAGTTCACCCCTCCACTTT
v_gene: TRBV10-1; j_gene: TRBJ2-7; d_gene: TRBD2; abundance: NA; CDR3aa: CASSEGLMRLAGGGVYEQYF; CDR3nt: TGCGCCAGCAGTGAGGGACTGATGCGGCTAGCGGGAGGAGGGGTCTACGAGCAGTACTTC
v_gene: TRBV2; j_gene: TRBJ2-2; d_gene: TRBD2; abundance: few; CDR3aa: CASVAQAGVVTGELFF; CDR3nt: TGTGCCAGCGTCGCTCAAGCGGGAGTTGTGACCGGGGAGCTGTTTTTT
v_gene: TRBV24-1; j_gene: TRBJ2-3; d_gene: TRBD2; abundance: NA; CDR3aa: CATSDLGGRSTDTQYF; CDR3nt: TGTGCCACCAGTGATTTAGGCGGGAGGAGCACAGATACGCAGTATTTT
v_gene: TRBV20-1; j_gene: TRBJ2-7; d_gene: TRBD1; abundance: NA; CDR3aa: CSARPGTGTYEQYF; CDR3nt: TGCAGTGCTAGGCCCGGGACAGGGACTTACGAGCAGTACTTC
v_gene: TRBV6-2/TRBV6-3; j_gene: TRBJ1-5; d_gene: TRBD1; abundance: NA; CDR3aa: CASSRTGWGNQPQHF; CDR3nt: TGTGCCAGCAGCCGGACAGGATGGGGCAATCAGCCCCAGCATTTT
v_gene: TRBV24-1; j_gene: TRBJ2-5; d_gene: TRBD2; abundance: NA; CDR3aa: CATSEGLAQETQYF; CDR3nt: TGTGCCACCAGTGAGGGACTAGCCCAAGAGACCCAGTACTTC
v_gene: TRBV11-2; j_gene: TRBJ1-6; d_gene: NA; abundance: few; CDR3aa: CASSLGMTVGALHF; CDR3nt: TGTGCCAGCAGCTTAGGGATGACAGTTGGGGCCCTCCACTTT
v_gene: TRBV7-3; j_gene: TRBJ2-2; d_gene: NA; abundance: NA; CDR3aa: CASSLTGRTGELFF; CDR3nt: TGTGCCAGCAGCTTAACGGGGCGAACCGGGGAGCTGTTTTTT
v_gene: TRBV7-2; j_gene: TRBJ2-1; d_gene: TRBD2; abundance: few; CDR3aa: CASRPTSDEQFF; CDR3nt: TGTGCCAGCAGACCCACTAGCGATGAGCAGTTCTTC